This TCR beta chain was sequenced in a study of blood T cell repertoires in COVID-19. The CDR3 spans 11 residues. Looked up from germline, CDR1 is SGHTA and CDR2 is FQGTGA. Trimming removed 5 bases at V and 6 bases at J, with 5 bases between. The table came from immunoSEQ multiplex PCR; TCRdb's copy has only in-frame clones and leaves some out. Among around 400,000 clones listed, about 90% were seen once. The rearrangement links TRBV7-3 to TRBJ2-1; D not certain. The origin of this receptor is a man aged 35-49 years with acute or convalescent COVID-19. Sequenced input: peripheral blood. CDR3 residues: CASSLGNEQFF. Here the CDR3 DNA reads TGTGCCAGCAGCCTCGGCAATGAGCAGTTCTTC.